This TCR beta chain was sequenced for a study of graft-versus-host responses after intestinal transplantation. The CDR3 is 15 residues long. Trimming stripped 4 bases from V and 3 bases from J, with 15 bases between. CDR1 and CDR2 from the germline V gene are SGHRS and YFSETQ. TCRdb keeps only in-frame clones here, not all; method: immunoSEQ multiplex PCR. The sample lists under 150,000 clones, approximately 94% occurring once. In regard to this clone: Its antigen is not identified.

The chain uses TRBV5-1 and TRBJ2-3; D remains ambiguous. This TCR was sampled from a human donor who received an intestinal transplant. The sequencing used unstimulated CD4+ T cells sorted from spleen or lymph node cells, collected before intestinal transplant. The CDR3 region is CASSTPDLYTDTQYF. The CDR3 coding sequence is TGCGCCAGCAGCACCCCGGACCTCTATACAGATACGCAGTATTTT.